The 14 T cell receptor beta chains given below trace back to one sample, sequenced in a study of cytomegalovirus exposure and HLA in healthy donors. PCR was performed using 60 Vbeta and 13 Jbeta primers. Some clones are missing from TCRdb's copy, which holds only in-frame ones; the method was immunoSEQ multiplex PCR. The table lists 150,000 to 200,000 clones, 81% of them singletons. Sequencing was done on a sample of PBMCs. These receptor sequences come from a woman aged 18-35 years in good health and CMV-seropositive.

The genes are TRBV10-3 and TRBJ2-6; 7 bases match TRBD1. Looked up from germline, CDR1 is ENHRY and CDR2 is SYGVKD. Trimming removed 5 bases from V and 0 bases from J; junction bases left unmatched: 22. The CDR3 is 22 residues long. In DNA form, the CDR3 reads TGTGCCATCAGTCCTAGGACAGGTCGGGACCACGCTGCGTCCTCTGGGGCCAACGTCCTGACTTTC. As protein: CAISPRTGRDHAASSGANVLTF.

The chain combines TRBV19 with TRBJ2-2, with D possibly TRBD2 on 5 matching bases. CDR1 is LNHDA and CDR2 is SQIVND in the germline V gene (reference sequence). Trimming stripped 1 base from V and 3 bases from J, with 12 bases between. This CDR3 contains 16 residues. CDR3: CASSIVTRFDTGELFF. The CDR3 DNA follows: TGTGCCAGTAGTATAGTTACTAGGTTTGACACCGGGGAGCTGTTTTTT.

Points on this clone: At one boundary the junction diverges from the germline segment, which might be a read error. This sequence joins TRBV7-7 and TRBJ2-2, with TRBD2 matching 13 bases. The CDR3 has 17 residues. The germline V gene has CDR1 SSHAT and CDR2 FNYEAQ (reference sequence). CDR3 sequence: CASSLRLAGGDTGELFF. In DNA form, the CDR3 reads TGTGCTAGCAGCCTCCGACTAGCGGGGGGTGACACCGGGGAGCTGTTTTTT.

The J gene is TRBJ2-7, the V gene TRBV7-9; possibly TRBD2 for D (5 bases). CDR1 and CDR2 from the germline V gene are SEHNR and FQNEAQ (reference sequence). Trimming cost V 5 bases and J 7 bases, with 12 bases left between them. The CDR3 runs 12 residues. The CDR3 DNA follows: TGTGCCAGCAGCCGGAGCCGACTAGAGCAGTACTTC. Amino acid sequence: CASSRSRLEQYF. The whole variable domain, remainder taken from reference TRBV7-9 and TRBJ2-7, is DTGVSQNPRHKITKRGQNVTFRCDPISEHNRLYWYRQTLGQGPEFLTYFQNEAQLEKSRLLSDRFSAERPKGSFSTLEIQRTEQGDSAMYLCASSRSRLEQYFGPGTRLTVT.

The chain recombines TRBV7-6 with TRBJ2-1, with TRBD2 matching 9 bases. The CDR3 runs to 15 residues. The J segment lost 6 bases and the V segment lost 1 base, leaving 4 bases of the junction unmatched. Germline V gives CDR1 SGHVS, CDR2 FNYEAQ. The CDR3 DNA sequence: TGTGCCAGCAGCTTAGACCTAGCGGGGATCAATGAGCAGTTCTTC. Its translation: CASSLDLAGINEQFF.

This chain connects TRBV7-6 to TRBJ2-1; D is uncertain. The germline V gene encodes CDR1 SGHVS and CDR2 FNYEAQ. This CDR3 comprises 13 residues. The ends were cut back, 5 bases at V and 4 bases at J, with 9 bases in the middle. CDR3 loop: CASSTTVYNEQFF. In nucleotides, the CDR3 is TGTGCCAGCAGCACCACAGTATACAATGAGCAGTTCTTC.

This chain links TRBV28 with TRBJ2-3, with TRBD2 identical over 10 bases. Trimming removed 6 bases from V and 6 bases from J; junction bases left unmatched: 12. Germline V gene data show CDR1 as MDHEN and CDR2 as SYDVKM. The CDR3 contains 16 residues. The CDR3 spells CASSPASGGAWDTQYF. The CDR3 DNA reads TGTGCCAGCAGCCCGGCTAGCGGGGGAGCCTGGGATACGCAGTATTTT.

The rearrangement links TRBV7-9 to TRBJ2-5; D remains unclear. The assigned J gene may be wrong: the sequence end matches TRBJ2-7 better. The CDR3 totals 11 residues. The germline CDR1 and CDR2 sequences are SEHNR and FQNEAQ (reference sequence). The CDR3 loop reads CASSNSYEQYF. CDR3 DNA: TGTGCCAGCAGCAATAGCTACGAGCAGTACTTC.

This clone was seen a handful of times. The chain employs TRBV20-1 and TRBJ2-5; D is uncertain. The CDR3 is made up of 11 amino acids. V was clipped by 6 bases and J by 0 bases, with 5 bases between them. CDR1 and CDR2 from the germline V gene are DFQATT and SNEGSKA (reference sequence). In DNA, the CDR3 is TGCAGTGCCCAGGACCAAGAGACCCAGTACTTC. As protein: CSAQDQETQYF.

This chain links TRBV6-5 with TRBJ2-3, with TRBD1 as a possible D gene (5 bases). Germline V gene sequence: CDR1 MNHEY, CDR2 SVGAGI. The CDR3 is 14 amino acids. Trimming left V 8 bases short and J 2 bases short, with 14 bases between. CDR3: CASSWGSPTDTQYF. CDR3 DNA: TGTGCCAGCTCCTGGGGCAGCCCCACAGATACGCAGTATTTT.

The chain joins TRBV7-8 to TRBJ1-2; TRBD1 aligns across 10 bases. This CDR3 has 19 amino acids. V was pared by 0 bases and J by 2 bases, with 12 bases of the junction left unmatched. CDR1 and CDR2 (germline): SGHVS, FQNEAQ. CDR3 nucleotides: TGTGCCAGCAGCTTAGCGTCGACAGGGGGCCCTACCTCGAACTATGGCTACACCTTC. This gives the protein CASSLASTGGPTSNYGYTF.

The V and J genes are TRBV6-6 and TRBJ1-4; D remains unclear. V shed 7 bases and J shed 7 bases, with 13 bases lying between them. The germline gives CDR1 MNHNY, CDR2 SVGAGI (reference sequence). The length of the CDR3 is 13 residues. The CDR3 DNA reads TGTGCCAGCACCCCACTCTATGCTGAAAAACTGTTTTTT. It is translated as CASTPLYAEKLFF.

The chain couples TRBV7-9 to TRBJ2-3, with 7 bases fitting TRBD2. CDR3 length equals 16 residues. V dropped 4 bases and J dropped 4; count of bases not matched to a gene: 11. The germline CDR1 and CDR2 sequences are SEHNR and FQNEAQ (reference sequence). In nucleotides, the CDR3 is TGTGCCAGCAGCTCCCTGAGCGGGGAAATTGCAGATACGCAGTATTTT. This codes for CASSSLSGEIADTQYF.

The CDR3 region has the DNA TGTGCCAGTATTCCGGGACTAGCGGGCAATGAGCAGTTCTTC. It translates to CASIPGLAGNEQFF. The chain links TRBV11-2 to TRBJ2-1; TRBD2 agrees at 12 bases. Germline V gene lookup returns CDR1 SGHAT and CDR2 FQNNGV. CDR3 length: 14 amino acids. Unmatched junction bases numbered 6, after V lost 9 bases and J lost 6 bases.